Following are 9 T cell receptor beta chains from one sample sequenced in a study of human CD8 memory T cell subsets. Exhausted-like traits marked the TPEX cells, which were CCR7+ PD-1+ TIGIT+ early memory CD8+ T cells. It was UMI-labeled 5' RACE by which the TCR beta libraries were made. TCRdb reprocessed the 5' RACE reads, keeping one entry per CDR3 protein, no DNA. The sample's table shows several thousand distinct CDR3 sequences. The source material was CD8+ T cells from PBMCs. Receptor source: a human donor in good health.

The chain employs TRBV19 and TRBJ2-1; no DNA is available, so the TRBD2 call from TCRdb remains unchecked. The CDR3 is 17 amino acids. The germline V gene has CDR1 LNHDA and CDR2 SQIVND (reference sequence). The CDR3: CASSIGPPAGTYNEQFF.

The chain carries TRBV27 and TRBJ2-1; the D gene TCRdb calls, TRBD2, cannot be checked with no DNA. Germline V lookup: CDR1 MNHEY, CDR2 SMNVEV (reference sequence). The length of the CDR3 is 14 residues. This CDR3 is CASSFGSGGRQQFF.

This chain links TRBV27 with TRBJ1-2; the D call of TRBD1 rests on TCRdb alone, since no DNA is present to check it. This CDR3 comprises 14 residues. CDR1 is MNHEY, CDR2 SMNVEV, per germline (reference sequence). This chain's CDR3 is CASSPMGQGYGYTF.

This clonotype is classed as medium-sized by frequency. The V and J genes are TRBV25-1 and TRBJ2-3; without DNA, the TCRdb call of TRBD1 cannot be checked. Germline-derived CDR1 and CDR2 are MGHDK and SYGVNS. The length of the CDR3 is 16 residues. The CDR3 is CASSEWATGSTDTQYF. The variable domain in full, completed from reference TRBV25-1 and TRBJ2-3, reads EADIYQTPRYLVIGTGKKITLECSQTMGHDKMYWYQQDPGMELHLIHYSYGVNSTEKGDLSSESTVSRIRTEHFPLTLESARPSHTSQYLCASSEWATGSTDTQYFGPGTRLTVL.

The chain carries TRBV6-5 and TRBJ2-3; there is no DNA to check the TCRdb D call of TRBD2. The germline V gene has CDR1 MNHEY and CDR2 SVGAGI. The CDR3 runs to 15 residues. Here the CDR3 reads CASSATSGYTDTQYF.

Frequency places this clonotype as medium-sized. This sequence joins TRBV5-5 and TRBJ2-1; TCRdb reports TRBD2, a call that lacks DNA to check it against. CDR3 length: 17 amino acids. Germline V gives CDR1 SGHKS, CDR2 YYEKEE (reference sequence). CDR3 sequence reads: CASSTGGAGLVAIEQFF.

The V and J genes are TRBV10-2 and TRBJ2-7. The germline CDR1 and CDR2 sequences are WSHSY and SAAADI. This CDR3 has 12 residues. CDR3 residues: CASSEAVDEQYF.

This clonotype counts as medium-sized (0.01 to 0.1%) by frequency. The chain is built from TRBV28 and TRBJ1-5; TCRdb's assignment of TRBD1 cannot be checked, as there is no DNA. This CDR3 contains 14 residues. Germline loops: CDR1 MDHEN, CDR2 SYDVKM. CDR3 sequence reads: CASSPIAGAQPQHF.

The rearrangement joins TRBV24-1 to TRBJ2-2; TCRdb selects TRBD1, and the lack of DNA leaves this call unchecked. There are 16 residues in the CDR3. Per germline, CDR1 KGHDR and CDR2 SFDVKD. The chain's CDR3 is CATSDPDRGLTGELFF.